Presented here are 26 T cell receptor beta chains from one specimen sequenced in a study of blood T cell repertoires in COVID-19. Profiled with immunoSEQ multiplex PCR; TCRdb holds only in-frame clones, not every one. Counted here are over 150,000 clones, roughly four fifths occurring once; the ten biggest clones make up about 29%. Sequenced sample: peripheral blood. All receptors derive from a woman aged 60-75 years with acute or convalescent COVID-19.

This chain links TRBV28 with TRBJ1-1, with 9 bases that match TRBD1. This CDR3 region has 16 residues. In germline, CDR1 is MDHEN, CDR2 SYDVKM. With V trimmed by 2 bases and J by 1 base, 5 bases remained unmatched. This CDR3 is CASSLTGQGANTEAFF. The DNA of the CDR3 is TGTGCCAGCAGTTTAACGGGACAGGGCGCGAACACTGAAGCTTTCTTT.

V is TRBV2 and J is TRBJ2-5, with D hard to call. The CDR3 is 12 residues long. From germline, CDR1 is SNHLY and CDR2 FYNNEI. The V end lost 7 bases, the J end lost 7 bases, and 13 bases lay between the germline ends. The CDR3 nucleotides are TGTGCCAGCATCCGACTTATAACGACCCAGTACTTC. Translated, it gives CASIRLITTQYF. The variable domain in full, with the rest retrieved from reference TRBV2 and TRBJ2-5, is EPEVTQTPSHQVTQMGQEVILRCVPISNHLYFYWYRQILGQKVEFLVSFYNNEISEKSEIFDDQFSVERPDGSNFTLKIRSTKLEDSAMYFCASIRLITTQYFGPGTRLLVL.

The J gene is TRBJ1-2, the V gene TRBV2; D may be TRBD1 (5 bases). There are 14 residues in the CDR3. Germline CDR1 and CDR2: SNHLY and FYNNEI. V was shortened by 4 bases and J by 4 bases, with 13 bases between the two germline ends. CDR3 loop: CASSGDWNSYGYTF. DNA for the CDR3: TGTGCCAGCAGTGGGGACTGGAACTCCTATGGCTACACCTTC.

The gene calls are TRBV12-5 and TRBJ2-1, with D unclear. CDR1 and CDR2 (germline): LGHNT, FRNRAP. Deletions cut 2 bases from V and 8 bases from J, with 16 bases between. The CDR3 sequence is 15 residues long. The CDR3 sequence: CASGLKTVPYDEQFF. CDR3 coding DNA: TGTGCTAGTGGTTTGAAAACAGTGCCGTACGATGAGCAGTTCTTC.

This clone was counted only a few times. J is TRBJ1-5 and V is TRBV19; 8 nucleotides align to TRBD1. The CDR3 covers 17 residues. V trimming: 3 bases; J trimming: 2 bases; junction bases outside the gene matches: 9. The germline CDR1 and CDR2 sequences are LNHDA and SQIVND (reference sequence). The CDR3 spells CASSISGRGLGNQPQHF. In nucleotides, the CDR3 is TGTGCCAGTAGTATTTCAGGCAGGGGGCTAGGCAATCAGCCCCAGCATTTT.

V is TRBV9 and J is TRBJ2-1, with D perhaps TRBD1 (5 bases). Germline V gene sequence: CDR1 SGDLS, CDR2 YYNGEE. Trimming cost V 1 base and J 6 bases, with 14 bases left between them. The CDR3 covers 15 residues. The CDR3: CASSVRQGLGNEQFF. The CDR3 DNA follows: TGTGCCAGCAGCGTAAGGCAGGGCTTAGGCAATGAGCAGTTCTTC.

This clone occurred once. The rearrangement links TRBV4-2 to TRBJ2-5; D call uncertain. The CDR3 spans 14 residues. V was clipped by 1 base and J by 0 bases, with 6 bases between them. Germline V gene lookup returns CDR1 LGHNA and CDR2 YNFKEQ. The CDR3 loop is CASSQGGYQETQYF. CDR3 sequence (DNA): TGTGCCAGCAGCCAAGGTGGCTACCAAGAGACCCAGTACTTC.

The rearrangement joins TRBV5-6 to TRBJ2-7, with 7 nucleotides matching TRBD1. This CDR3 spans 15 amino acids. With V trimmed by 1 base and J by 3 bases, 7 bases remained unmatched. CDR1 SGHDT and CDR2 YYEEEE come from the germline V gene. The CDR3 sequence: CASSLSQGSYYEQYF. The CDR3 bases are TGTGCCAGCAGCTTGTCACAGGGGAGCTACTACGAGCAGTACTTC.

The chain links TRBV12-3 or TRBV12-4 to TRBJ2-5; D is undetermined. CDR3 length: 13 residues. Trimming took 6 bases from V and 1 from J, leaving 9 bases between them. CDR3 loop: CASSSDSQETQYF. CDR3 bases: TGTGCCAGCAGCTCCGATAGCCAAGAGACCCAGTACTTC.

The sample holds one count of this clone. The chain recombines TRBV13 with TRBJ1-1; TRBD1 is a possible D gene (5 bases). The V gene lost 1 base and the J gene lost 1 base, with 13 bases spanning the gap. Germline V lookup: CDR1 PRHDT, CDR2 FYEKMQ (reference sequence). The CDR3 runs 16 residues. The CDR3 region has the DNA TGTGCCAGCAGCTTAGATGGGCAGGGTTCGAACACTGAAGCTTTCTTT. This codes for CASSLDGQGSNTEAFF.

This sequence joins TRBV15 and TRBJ2-3; possibly TRBD2 for D (7 bases). CDR3 size: 16 residues. The germline V gene has CDR1 LNHNV and CDR2 YYDKDF (reference sequence). V lost 3 bases, J lost 3 bases, and 16 bases lay in between. CDR3 region: CATSRRGPGRTDTQYF. The CDR3, as DNA: TGTGCCACCAGCAGGCGGGGGCCCGGGCGGACAGATACGCAGTATTTT. Filled out from reference TRBV15 and TRBJ2-3, the complete variable domain reads DAMVIQNPRYQVTQFGKPVTLSCSQTLNHNVMYWYQQKSSQAPKLLFHYYDKDFNNEADTPDNFQSRRPNTSFCFLDIRSPGLGDTAMYLCATSRRGPGRTDTQYFGPGTRLTVL.

This chain links TRBV6-5 with TRBJ1-1; 9 nucleotides agree with TRBD1. With 5 bases clipped from V and 3 bases from J, the junction kept 4 bases outside the gene matches. The CDR3 runs to 14 residues. Germline CDR1 and CDR2: MNHEY and SVGAGI. The CDR3 is CASSTGQGYTEAFF. Here the CDR3 DNA reads TGTGCCAGCAGTACCGGACAGGGGTACACTGAAGCTTTCTTT.

The rearrangement links TRBV14 to TRBJ1-4; D uncertain. Trimming took 0 bases from V and 8 from J, leaving 7 bases between them. This CDR3 region has 13 residues. Germline-derived CDR1 and CDR2 are SGHDN and FVKESK. DNA of the CDR3: TGTGCCAGCAGCCAAGATTGGGCGGAAAAACTGTTTTTT. Amino acids: CASSQDWAEKLFF.

The table lists this clone with a count of one. The gene calls are TRBV19 and TRBJ2-2; 11 nucleotides match TRBD1. This CDR3 spans 16 amino acids. The ends lost 4 bases at V and 7 bases at J; junction bases unmatched: 8. Germline assignment: CDR1 LNHDA and CDR2 SQIVND (reference sequence). CDR3 sequence reads: CASSTAGTGGHGELFF. The DNA of the CDR3 is TGTGCCAGTAGTACTGCCGGGACAGGGGGTCACGGGGAGCTGTTTTTT.

In the case of this clone: Within the sample, other DNA sequences also encode this same CDR3. The chain recombines TRBV6-6 with TRBJ1-1, with 8 nucleotides matching TRBD1. The ends lost 2 bases at V and 5 bases at J; junction bases unmatched: 4. The germline V gene has CDR1 MNHNY and CDR2 SVGAGI (reference sequence). This CDR3 is 14 amino acids long. CDR3 nucleotide sequence: TGTGCCAGCAGTTACGGACAGGGAGGGACTGAAGCTTTCTTT. This translates into CASSYGQGGTEAFF.

The V and J genes are TRBV11-2 and TRBJ1-2; D unclear. The CDR3 runs to 13 residues. CDR1 and CDR2 from the germline V gene are SGHAT and FQNNGV. V was cut by 2 bases and J by 6 bases, with 10 bases left in between. As DNA, the CDR3 is TGTGCCAGCAGCTTACGGGAGAGCGATGGCTACACCTTC. It yields the protein CASSLRESDGYTF.

This chain joins TRBV5-5 and TRBJ2-7; D might be TRBD2 (6 bases). V was pared by 0 bases and J by 4 bases, with 26 bases between. Germline CDR1 reads SGHKS; CDR2 reads YYEKEE (reference sequence). This CDR3 spans 19 amino acids. The chain's CDR3 is CASSLAGEGTQQEEYEQYV. The CDR3, as DNA: TGTGCCAGCAGCTTGGCGGGGGAAGGGACGCAACAGGAGGAGTACGAGCAGTACGTC.

V usage is TRBV30 and J usage is TRBJ1-2, with 8 bases fitting TRBD1. This CDR3 comprises 17 residues. Germline V gives CDR1 GTSNPN, CDR2 SVGIG (reference sequence). J lost 4 bases, V lost 4 bases, and 17 bases had no gene match. CDR3 DNA sequence: TGTGCCTGGACTCACGGCCCGGGGTCAGGGGGCGTCTATGGCTACACCTTC. Amino acids: CAWTHGPGSGGVYGYTF.

This clone appeared a few times. This chain links TRBV7-2 with TRBJ1-6, with 10 bases that match TRBD1. The CDR3 runs 16 residues. The junction had 6 bases not matched to a gene; V was cut back by 1 base and J by 9 bases. CDR1 is SGHTA and CDR2 is FQGNSA in the germline V gene. This CDR3 is CASSLVPGQGRSPLHF. The CDR3 DNA sequence: TGTGCCAGCAGCTTAGTGCCGGGACAGGGGCGTTCACCCCTCCACTTT. Using reference TRBV7-2 and TRBJ1-6 for the parts outside the CDR3, the full variable domain is GAGVSQSPSNKVTEKGKDVELRCDPISGHTALYWYRQSLGQGLEFLIYFQGNSAPDKSGLPSDRFSAERTGGSVSTLTIQRTQQEDSAVYLCASSLVPGQGRSPLHFGNGTRLTVT.

This sequence joins TRBV3-1 (or the pseudogene TRBV3-2) and TRBJ1-2; D is perhaps TRBD1 (6 bases). Germline V gene sequence: CDR1 LGHDT, CDR2 YNNKEL (reference sequence). This CDR3 comprises 15 residues. Trimming stripped 0 bases from V and 4 bases from J, with 12 bases between. CDR3 sequence: CASSQDGGRGYGYTF. The CDR3 DNA follows: TGTGCCAGCAGCCAAGACGGGGGGCGAGGCTATGGCTACACCTTC.

The V gene is TRBV18, the J gene TRBJ2-3; 10 bases are shared with TRBD2. Germline V lookup: CDR1 KGHSH, CDR2 LQKENI. This CDR3 contains 15 residues. Unmatched junction bases numbered 4, after V lost 3 bases and J lost 4 bases. This chain's CDR3 is CASSPPGLAADTQYF. DNA for the CDR3: TGTGCCAGCTCACCTCCCGGACTAGCGGCAGATACGCAGTATTTT.

This chain links TRBV6-5 with TRBJ1-2; TRBD1 agrees at 8 bases. The V segment lost 5 bases and the J segment 4 bases; nucleotides outside the gene matches: 9. The CDR3 spans 15 residues. Per germline, CDR1 MNHEY and CDR2 SVGAGI. CDR3 sequence: CASSQGRGHGYGYTF. In DNA form, the CDR3 reads TGTGCCAGCAGTCAGGGCAGGGGGCATGGCTATGGCTACACCTTC.

The gene calls are TRBV10-3 and TRBJ1-1, with D perhaps TRBD1 (5 bases). CDR3 length: 14 amino acids. Germline lookup yields CDR1 ENHRY and CDR2 SYGVKD. Trimming stripped 5 bases from V and 2 bases from J, with 12 bases between. CDR3 protein: CAISPRARNTEAFF. The CDR3 DNA sequence: TGTGCCATCAGTCCCAGGGCGCGAAACACTGAAGCTTTCTTT.

V usage is TRBV5-1 and J usage is TRBJ2-1; 9 bases line up with TRBD1. Looked up from germline, CDR1 is SGHRS and CDR2 is YFSETQ. The length of the CDR3 is 15 residues. After removal of 0 bases from V and 10 bases from J, the junction contained 8 bases not matched to a gene. CDR3 sequence reads: CASSLDGTGPQEQFF. In nucleotides, the CDR3 is TGCGCCAGCAGCTTGGACGGGACAGGGCCCCAAGAGCAGTTCTTC.

The V call is TRBV4-1, the J call TRBJ1-2; D is ambiguous. In germline, CDR1 is MGHRA, CDR2 YSYEKL. With 4 bases removed from V and 8 bases from J, the gap between germline ends came to 11 bases. This CDR3 contains 12 residues. In DNA form, the CDR3 reads TGCGCCAGCAGCCGCCAGTCTCTCGGCTACACCTTC. Translated, it gives CASSRQSLGYTF.

The chain carries TRBV9 and TRBJ2-1; D possibly corresponds to TRBD2 (6 bases). Germline V gene lookup returns CDR1 SGDLS and CDR2 YYNGEE. The CDR3 has 15 residues. V shed 0 bases and J shed 1 base, with 8 bases lying between them. The chain's CDR3 is CASSVEAGSYNEQFF. In DNA form, the CDR3 reads TGTGCCAGCAGCGTAGAGGCGGGGTCCTACAATGAGCAGTTCTTC.